Each of the 31 T cell receptor beta chains below was sequenced from the same sample in a study of T cells in Graves' hyperthyroidism and ophthalmopathy (dated by TCRdb to about 2019). Libraries were constructed by multiplex PCR. These reads were obtained on an Illumina HiSeq 2000. TCR beta CDR3 regions were amplified from RNA transcripts. The TCR CDR3 was subjected to a first round of RT-PCR using the HTBI primer set and the Qiagen OneStep RT-PCR kit. Using fastp at Q25 and MiXCR, TCRdb reprocessed the public reads and kept productive beta chains. Under each unique CDR3 protein, matching rows form one entry showing the most common genes and DNA. The sample yields around 430,000 distinct CDR3 sequences; under 15% were counted once. The ten largest make up approximately 29% of the sample. Sequenced input: blood. The source of these receptors is a woman in her 30s with Graves' hyperthyroidism.

Comments on this clonotype: It may be a read error: a sequence one base away is much more abundant. This chain joins TRBV20-1 and TRBJ2-1, with unresolved D. The CDR3 covers 16 residues. Per the germline V gene, CDR1 is DFQATT and CDR2 is SNEGSKA (reference sequence). DNA for the CDR3: TGCAGTGCCCCCGCAGGCATCCAAAGCTCCTACAATGAGCGGTTCTTC. This codes for CSAPAGIQSSYNERFF.

This clonotype was detected ten times or more. J is TRBJ1-1 and V is TRBV6-1; no clear D gene. The V and J ends lost 4 bases and 0 bases respectively, with 9 bases between them. CDR1 is MNHNS, CDR2 SASEGT, per germline. The CDR3 sequence is 14 residues long. The CDR3 DNA follows: TGTGCCAGCAGTGGGGCCACCCTGAACACTGAAGCTTTCTTT. Translation gives CASSGATLNTEAFF.

This clonotype was counted many times. This chain's CDR3 is CASRNAGTSSYEQYF. CDR3 coding DNA: TGTGCCAGCAGAAATGCAGGTACGAGCTCCTACGAGCAGTACTTC. The chain links TRBV4-2 to TRBJ2-7; D is unresolved. The CDR3 runs 15 residues. Per the germline V gene, CDR1 is LGHNA and CDR2 is YNFKEQ. Trimming left V 6 bases short and J 0 bases short, with 15 bases between.

This clonotype was observed a handful of times. A clone one base away is much larger, so this may be a read error. The chain combines TRBV11-2 with TRBJ2-5; D remains ambiguous. In germline, CDR1 is SGHAT, CDR2 FQNNGV. The CDR3 has 13 amino acids. CDR3 bases: TGTGCCAGCACCTTGCGAGGCCAAGGGACCCAGTACTTC. Translation: CASTLRGQGTQYF.

The chain employs TRBV14 and TRBJ2-7; D gene ambiguous. The CDR3 is 15 residues long. Germline CDR1 and CDR2: SGHDN and FVKESK. Trimming cost V 6 bases and J 1 base, with 16 bases left between them. DNA for the CDR3: TGTGCCAGCAGTCACCCATCGCGAGGATCCTACGAGCAGTACTTC. It codes for CASSHPSRGSYEQYF.

This clonotype has a handful of counts. CDR3 sequence reads: CASSLQQGYNEQFF. The CDR3 nucleotides read TGTGCCAGCAGTTTACAACAGGGCTACAATGAGCAGTTCTTC. The chain couples TRBV28 to TRBJ2-1, with D perhaps TRBD1 (6 bases). The CDR3 spans 14 residues. Trimming took off 2 bases at V and 3 bases at J, with 8 bases between the two ends. Germline CDR1 reads MDHEN; CDR2 reads SYDVKM.

This clonotype was seen at least ten times. The chain uses TRBV28 and TRBJ2-3; D is perhaps TRBD1 or TRBD2 (5 bases each). Trimming removed 9 bases at V and 5 bases at J, with 24 bases between. Germline V gene data show CDR1 as MDHEN and CDR2 as SYDVKM. This CDR3 has 16 residues. The CDR3 DNA reads as TGTGCCAGTATCAGTCCAGTGGGGGAGAAAGGAGATACGCAGTATTTT. Its translation: CASISPVGEKGDTQYF.

This clonotype has just a few counts. For the CDR3, the DNA is TGTGCCAGCAGCCTCCTAGCGGGAGGGAAAACCGGGGAGCTGTTTTTT. This codes for CASSLLAGGKTGELFF. V gene TRBV3-1 combines with J gene TRBJ2-2; TRBD2 matches at 12 bases. CDR3 size: 16 residues. The junction had 5 bases not matched to a gene; V was cut back by 4 bases and J by 5 bases. Looked up from germline, CDR1 is LGHDT and CDR2 is YNNKEL (reference sequence).

As regards this clonotype: This sequence may be a read error, since a much larger clone differs from it by one base. V is TRBV3-1 and J is TRBJ2-7; 11 positions match TRBD2. Trimming at V came to 0 bases and at J to 4 bases, leaving 5 bases not matched to a gene. The CDR3 runs to 16 residues. Germline V gives CDR1 LGHDT, CDR2 YNNKEL (reference sequence). The CDR3 DNA sequence: TGTGCCAGCAGCCAAGAACTAGCGGGAGAGCCATACGAGCAGTACTTC. This encodes CASSQELAGEPYEQYF.

This clonotype was recorded at least ten times. The chain uses TRBV10-3 and TRBJ2-1; 7 positions match TRBD1. The CDR3 sequence is 14 residues long. Germline assignment: CDR1 ENHRY and CDR2 SYGVKD. The ends lost 10 bases at V and 6 bases at J; junction bases unmatched: 12. CDR3 DNA sequence: TGTGCCACCCGGACAGGAGAGGGATCCAATGAGCAGTTCTTC. Protein product: CATRTGEGSNEQFF.

The gene calls are TRBV18 and TRBJ1-1; no clear D. The CDR3 has 12 residues. Looked up from germline, CDR1 is KGHSH and CDR2 is LQKENI. With 1 base removed from V and 9 bases from J, the gap between germline ends came to 9 bases. CDR3 DNA sequence: TGTGCCAGCTCACCACGGGAAAGACAAGCTTTCTTT. Amino acids: CASSPRERQAFF.

This clonotype has at least ten counts. The chain has TRBV5-5 and TRBJ2-3; 9 nucleotides align to TRBD2. V trimming: 3 bases; J trimming: 2 bases; junction bases outside the gene matches: 7. The V gene's germline CDR1 is SGHKS and CDR2 YYEKEE (reference sequence). This CDR3 is 16 amino acids long. The CDR3 spells CASSYRLAVLTDTQYF. In DNA form, the CDR3 reads TGTGCCAGCAGCTATAGACTAGCGGTCCTCACAGATACGCAGTATTTT.

The CDR3 reads CASSAKENPYEQYF. The CDR3 DNA reads TGTGCCAGCAGTGCCAAGGAGAACCCCTACGAGCAGTACTTC. The chain joins TRBV12-3 or TRBV12-4 to TRBJ2-7; D unresolved. The CDR3 extends over 14 amino acids. V lost 5 bases to trimming and J lost 2 bases, with 13 bases between them.

The chain links TRBV5-1 to TRBJ2-3; 11 bases map to TRBD2. CDR1 is SGHRS, CDR2 YFSETQ, per germline. The CDR3 sequence is 17 residues long. After removal of 4 bases from V and 0 bases from J, the junction contained 7 bases not matched to a gene. The CDR3: CASSPASGRLSTDTQYF. CDR3 coding DNA: TGCGCCAGCAGCCCCGCTAGCGGGAGGCTGAGCACAGATACGCAGTATTTT.

This clonotype was found once. V usage is TRBV5-1 and J usage is TRBJ1-4; unclear D gene. With 0 bases removed from V and 8 bases from J, the gap between germline ends came to 11 bases. From germline, CDR1 is SGHRS and CDR2 YFSETQ. The CDR3 length is 14 residues. The CDR3 DNA follows: TGCGCCAGCAGCTTGGGGCCTTGGTCCGAAAAACTGTTTTTT. Translated: CASSLGPWSEKLFF.

The table lists this clonotype with a few counts. CDR3 in amino acids: CATGGVGYEQYF. In nucleotides, the CDR3 is TGTGCCACTGGGGGCGTCGGCTACGAGCAGTACTTC. The V gene is TRBV6-2 or TRBV6-3, the J gene TRBJ2-7; maybe TRBD1 (6 bases). Germline values: CDR1 MNHEY, CDR2 SVGEGT. V shed 10 bases and J shed 3 bases, with 13 bases lying between them. The CDR3 consists of 12 residues.

This chain connects TRBV5-5 to TRBJ2-2; 10 nucleotides agree with TRBD1. The V and J ends lost 4 bases and 4 bases, in that order; junction bases with no gene match: 10. The germline V gene encodes CDR1 SGHKS and CDR2 YYEKEE (reference sequence). The CDR3 consists of 17 residues. CDR3 coding DNA: TGTGCCAGCAGCCAAAACTCGGGACAGGGGTCCACCGGGGAGCTGTTTTTT. It is translated as CASSQNSGQGSTGELFF.

This clonotype was detected ten times or more. The chain links TRBV3-1 to TRBJ1-3; perhaps TRBD1 as D (6 bases). V lost 0 bases and J 3 bases, leaving 12 bases between the germline ends. The CDR3 contains 16 residues. Per germline, CDR1 LGHDT and CDR2 YNNKEL (reference sequence). CDR3 nucleotides: TGTGCCAGCAGCCAAGATGGGGGGGCCTTTGGAAACACCATATATTTT. Amino acids: CASSQDGGAFGNTIYF.

This clonotype was seen repeatedly, ten times or more. The rearrangement joins TRBV6-1 to TRBJ2-1; D may match TRBD1 or TRBD2 (6 bases each). V lost 4 bases and J lost 12, with 22 bases in between. The CDR3 contains 15 residues. The germline gives CDR1 MNHNS, CDR2 SASEGT. The CDR3 nucleotides read TGTGCCAGCAGTGGGGGTCTCGCTCGGAAGGGGGGGCAGTTCTTC. Translating gives CASSGGLARKGGQFF.

The genes are TRBV16 and TRBJ2-1, with D tentatively TRBD1 (6 bases). The CDR3 is 14 amino acids. Trimming stripped 0 bases from V and 6 bases from J, with 9 bases between. The germline gives CDR1 KGHSY, CDR2 FQNENV. CDR3 DNA sequence: TGTGCCAGCAGCCAATCGCGAGGGGGCAATGAGCAGTTCTTC. Residues: CASSQSRGGNEQFF.

Only a few counts were recorded for this clonotype. DNA for the CDR3: TGTGCCAGCAGTTATTCCCCTCGCCGGACAGGGGGTGAGCAGTACTTC. Protein sequence: CASSYSPRRTGGEQYF. The chain links TRBV6-1 to TRBJ2-7; TRBD1 matches at 10 bases. V was pared by 5 bases and J by 7 bases, with 14 bases of the junction left unmatched. CDR1 is MNHNS and CDR2 is SASEGT in the germline V gene. The CDR3 is 16 residues long.

Worth noting for this clonotype: A much larger clone lies one base from this, so it may be a read error. The chain links TRBV15 to TRBJ2-5; D perhaps matches TRBD2 (5 bases). Per germline, CDR1 LNHNV and CDR2 YYDKDF (reference sequence). This CDR3 contains 14 residues. V was cut by 0 bases and J by 7 bases, with 12 bases left in between. CDR3: CATSRDRGLGTQYF. The CDR3 DNA reads TGTGCCACCAGCAGAGATCGAGGGTTAGGGACCCAGTACTTC.

In its sample, this clonotype was seen many times. The genes are TRBV11-3 and TRBJ2-1; 10 positions match TRBD2. CDR1 is SGHNT and CDR2 is YENEEA in the germline V gene. With 5 bases clipped from V and 7 bases from J, the junction kept 8 bases outside the gene matches. The CDR3 is made up of 15 amino acids. The CDR3 here is CASSLLAGVGNEQFF. The CDR3 nucleotides read TGTGCCAGCAGCCTCCTAGCGGGAGTAGGAAATGAGCAGTTCTTC.

This clonotype turned up a few times. This rearrangement joins TRBV5-1 to TRBJ2-3; D might be TRBD1 (6 bases). Germline V gives CDR1 SGHRS, CDR2 YFSETQ. This CDR3 comprises 14 residues. V was pared by 0 bases and J by 3 bases, with 8 bases between. CDR3 sequence (DNA): TGCGCCAGCAGCTTGGGGACAGTAACAGATACGCAGTATTTT. Amino acids: CASSLGTVTDTQYF.

V is TRBV6-2 or TRBV6-3 and J is TRBJ2-5; weak D call: TRBD1 (5 bases). CDR3 length equals 16 residues. V lost 2 bases to trimming and J lost 1 base, with 14 bases between them. The germline CDR1 and CDR2 sequences are MNHEY and SVGEGT. The CDR3 nucleotides read TGTGCCAGCAGTTACCGCCTTGACAGACTCCAAGAGACCCAGTACTTC. It codes for CASSYRLDRLQETQYF.

This clonotype was seen only a few times. The chain carries TRBV7-9 and TRBJ2-1; D possibly corresponds to TRBD2 (6 bases). The CDR3 sequence is 15 residues long. Germline V CDR1 and CDR2: SEHNR, FQNEAQ (reference sequence). V was pared by 6 bases and J by 7 bases, with 19 bases between. CDR3 in amino acids: CASRPQLAVGNEQFF. The DNA of the CDR3 is TGTGCCAGCAGGCCCCAACTAGCAGTGGGGAATGAGCAGTTCTTC.

The rearrangement uses TRBV7-2 and TRBJ1-1; 8 bases line up with TRBD1. Per the germline V gene, CDR1 is SGHTA and CDR2 is FQGNSA. The CDR3 runs to 14 residues. J lost 6 bases, V lost 5 bases, and 8 bases had no gene match. In DNA form, the CDR3 reads TGTGCCAGCAGCGCCTTACAGGGGGGCGCTGAAGCTTTCTTT. Protein sequence: CASSALQGGAEAFF.

The chain combines TRBV19 with TRBJ2-6; 8 bases line up with TRBD1. J was trimmed by 13 bases and V by 4 bases; bases with no gene match: 3. The germline V gene encodes CDR1 LNHDA and CDR2 SQIVND (reference sequence). The CDR3 runs 12 residues. The DNA for the CDR3 is TGTGCCAGTAGTACAGGGGGCGAGGTCCTGACTTTC. It yields the protein CASSTGGEVLTF.

The chain is built from TRBV30 and TRBJ1-2; no clear D. Trimming shortened V by 0 bases and J by 8 bases, and 19 bases separated the two germline ends. The CDR3 is made up of 15 amino acids. The germline gives CDR1 GTSNPN, CDR2 SVGIG (reference sequence). For the CDR3, the DNA is TGTGCCTGGAGTGTAGGTTTTGTCGGAGGCAGCGGCTACACCTTC. As protein: CAWSVGFVGGSGYTF.

The sample holds many counts of this clonotype. The chain employs TRBV28 and TRBJ1-4, with D tentatively TRBD1 (6 bases). Germline lookup yields CDR1 MDHEN and CDR2 SYDVKM. V lost 5 bases to trimming and J lost 3 bases, with 10 bases between them. This CDR3 comprises 14 residues. The CDR3 nucleotides read TGTGCCAGCAGTCCGGGACACGCTAATGAAAAACTGTTTTTT. Amino acid sequence: CASSPGHANEKLFF.

The sample holds many counts of this clonotype. The chain combines TRBV7-3 with TRBJ2-1; no reliable D call. The germline V gene encodes CDR1 SGHTA and CDR2 FQGTGA. V lost 2 bases, J lost 7 bases, and 9 bases lay in between. The CDR3 totals 13 residues. CDR3 residues: CASSLRQPNEQFF. The CDR3 DNA reads TGTGCCAGCAGCTTACGGCAACCAAATGAGCAGTTCTTC.